Below are 30 T cell receptor beta chains sequenced from a single sample in a study of beta chain features in type 1 diabetes. The study, taken as a whole, reports: Among patients with Type 1 diabetes, TCRB CDR3s were moderately but significantly shorter in every one of the four CD4+ subsets.

Antigen specificity for these receptors is unknown. TCRB transcripts that were expressed got sequenced, as all of the isolated RNA had been reverse transcribed. Repertoires were generated with immunoSEQ multiplex PCR, while TCRdb's copy carries only in-frame clones and drops some. Of 100,000 to 150,000 clones in the sample, roughly 17% were seen once. Sequences were obtained from central memory CD4+ T cells from blood. The receptors derive from a young man with type 1 diabetes.

This chain joins TRBV11-3 and TRBJ2-2; a weak D match, TRBD1 (6 bases). CDR3 size: 12 residues. V was pared by 8 bases and J by 5 bases, with 9 bases between. Per the germline V gene, CDR1 is SGHNT and CDR2 is YENEEA. The CDR3: CASAGDTGELFF. CDR3 nucleotide sequence: TGTGCCAGCGCAGGGGATACCGGGGAGCTGTTTTTT.

This clone was observed a handful of times. This sequence joins TRBV10-2 and TRBJ1-1; D is perhaps TRBD1 (5 bases). This CDR3 is built from 14 residues. Germline CDR1 reads WSHSY; CDR2 reads SAAADI. V lost 6 bases, J lost 3 bases, and 14 bases lay in between. CDR3 loop: CASRPDSFYTEAFF. CDR3 DNA sequence: TGCGCCAGCAGACCCGACAGTTTCTACACTGAAGCTTTCTTT.

The V call is TRBV5-4, the J call TRBJ2-1; either TRBD1 or TRBD2 may supply D (5 bases each). The CDR3 spans 13 residues. Trimming cost V 5 bases and J 8 bases, with 14 bases left between them. Germline assignment: CDR1 SGHNT and CDR2 YYREEE (reference sequence). As DNA, the CDR3 is TGTGCCAGCAGTTCCGGGACGCGGCATGAGCAGTTCTTC. Its translation: CASSSGTRHEQFF.

Ten or more counts support this clone. The V and J genes are TRBV7-2 and TRBJ1-6; D unclear. Trimming pared 5 bases from V and 7 bases from J, leaving 15 bases between. This CDR3 has 15 amino acids. The germline gives CDR1 SGHTA, CDR2 FQGNSA. The CDR3 loop reads CASSPGSPGNSPLHF. The CDR3 DNA is TGTGCCAGCAGCCCCGGGTCCCCGGGGAATTCACCCCTCCACTTT.

This clone was detected only a few times. A clone one base away is much larger, so this may be a read error. Other DNA sequences in this specimen translate into the identical CDR3. The V call is TRBV29-1, the J call TRBJ2-3; D is unresolved. This CDR3 is 13 amino acids long. The V end lost 3 bases, the J end lost 1 base, and 8 bases lay between the germline ends. CDR1 and CDR2 from the germline V gene are SQVTM and ANQGSEA. Here the CDR3 DNA reads TGCAGCGTTGACAGAGGCGGCACAGATACGCAGTATTTT. The encoded protein is CSVDRGGTDTQYF.

This clone has a handful of counts. V and J are TRBV30 and TRBJ2-3; D tentatively fits TRBD1 or TRBD2 (6 bases each). The CDR3 is 14 amino acids. Trimming shortened V by 8 bases and J by 3 bases, and 18 bases separated the two germline ends. Germline CDR1 is GTSNPN and CDR2 is SVGIG (reference sequence). The CDR3 DNA follows: TGTGCCATCCAGGGGACTTCGGGGACAGATACGCAGTATTTT. Protein sequence: CAIQGTSGTDTQYF.

This clone was observed a handful of times. The gene calls are TRBV28 and TRBJ1-5; 8 nucleotides match TRBD1. The CDR3 runs 14 residues. Trimming at V came to 6 bases and at J to 11 bases, leaving 12 bases not matched to a gene. CDR1 and CDR2 (germline): MDHEN, SYDVKM. DNA of the CDR3: TGTGCCAGCAGGATACCGGGACAGGTTCTATCCCAGCATTTT. This sequence encodes CASRIPGQVLSQHF.

This clone was detected only once. The rearrangement joins TRBV30 to TRBJ1-5, with 9 bases fitting TRBD1. CDR3 length: 13 residues. Per germline, CDR1 GTSNPN and CDR2 SVGIG (reference sequence). Trimming took 5 bases from V and 2 from J; bases not matched to a gene: 1. The CDR3 region has the DNA TGTGCCTGGGACAGGGGGGGCAATCAGCCCCAGCATTTT. This encodes CAWDRGGNQPQHF.

Ten or more counts support this clone. This same CDR3 is encoded by further DNA sequences in the sample. The V call is TRBV7-9, the J call TRBJ2-3; the D gene is possibly TRBD1 (5 bases). Trimming shortened V by 4 bases and J by 5 bases, and 7 bases separated the two germline ends. This CDR3 is built from 12 residues. Germline V gives CDR1 SEHNR, CDR2 FQNEAQ (reference sequence). CDR3 amino acids: CASSSTGDTQYF. The CDR3 DNA reads TGTGCCAGCAGCTCTACAGGAGATACGCAGTATTTT.

V is TRBV18 and J is TRBJ2-2; 9 nucleotides align to TRBD1. Trimming removed 2 bases from V and 0 bases from J; junction bases left unmatched: 7. The length of the CDR3 is 18 residues. Germline CDR1 KGHSH, CDR2 LQKENI. In DNA form, the CDR3 reads TGTGCCAGCTCACCAACAGGGGGCGGATACGCGAACACCGGGGAGCTGTTTTTT. Encoded protein: CASSPTGGGYANTGELFF.

This clone was seen a handful of times. This rearrangement joins TRBV29-1 to TRBJ2-3; the D is unclear. The length of the CDR3 is 11 residues. Trimming took 5 bases from V and 5 from J, leaving 8 bases between them. The germline CDR1 and CDR2 sequences are SQVTM and ANQGSEA. In DNA, the CDR3 is TGCAGCGTTTTGTTTAGAGATACGCAGTATTTT. This translates into CSVLFRDTQYF.

The table lists this clone with a few counts. The rearrangement links TRBV4-2 to TRBJ2-3; 11 nucleotides match TRBD2. V dropped 5 bases and J dropped 5; count of bases not matched to a gene: 9. This CDR3 is built from 16 residues. Per the germline V gene, CDR1 is LGHNA and CDR2 is YNFKEQ. The CDR3 spells CASSYGTSGGKDTQYF. The DNA for the CDR3 is TGTGCCAGCAGCTACGGGACTAGCGGTGGGAAAGATACGCAGTATTTT.

J is TRBJ2-6 and V is TRBV28; perhaps D is TRBD1 or TRBD2 (5 bases each). Per germline, CDR1 MDHEN and CDR2 SYDVKM. This CDR3 contains 16 residues. Trimming took off 10 bases at V and 2 bases at J, with 18 bases between the two ends. The CDR3 is CATLSGHLAGANVLTF. The CDR3 nucleotides read TGTGCCACACTAAGCGGACATTTAGCTGGGGCCAACGTCCTGACTTTC.

This clone has only a few counts. The genes are TRBV30 and TRBJ1-1; D is perhaps TRBD1 (5 bases). Germline CDR1 and CDR2: GTSNPN and SVGIG (reference sequence). V was trimmed by 1 base and J by 9 bases, leaving 15 bases between them. The CDR3 sequence is 13 residues long. The CDR3 DNA follows: TGTGCCTGGAGTGCCCGCGTCGAGGGACAAGCTTTCTTT. Protein: CAWSARVEGQAFF.

There are many counts of this clone. This chain joins TRBV5-1 and TRBJ1-4; no firm D call. Trimming pared 0 bases from V and 8 bases from J, leaving 8 bases between. Germline lookup yields CDR1 SGHRS and CDR2 YFSETQ. CDR3 length equals 13 residues. The CDR3 bases are TGCGCCAGCAGCTTGGAGGCAGTGGAAAAACTGTTTTTT. This encodes CASSLEAVEKLFF. Filled out from reference TRBV5-1 and TRBJ1-4, the complete variable domain reads KAGVTQTPRYLIKTRGQQVTLSCSPISGHRSVSWYQQTPGQGLQFLFEYFSETQRNKGNFPGRFSGRQFSNSRSEMNVSTLELGDSALYLCASSLEAVEKLFFGSGTQLSVL.

This clone occurred a few times. The chain has TRBV10-3 and TRBJ1-2; D unclear. V gave up 2 bases and J gave up 0 bases, with 7 bases separating them. In germline, CDR1 is ENHRY, CDR2 SYGVKD. The length of the CDR3 is 14 residues. For the CDR3, the DNA is TGTGCCATCAGTGAGCGCACCACTAACTATGGCTACACCTTC. Translation: CAISERTTNYGYTF.

CDR3 nucleotides: TGTGCCAGCAGAGGCGGGGGATGGACAGATACGCAGTATTTT. This translates into CASRGGGWTDTQYF. V and J are TRBV2 and TRBJ2-3, with TRBD2 matching 7 bases. Germline V gives CDR1 SNHLY, CDR2 FYNNEI. There are 14 residues in the CDR3. Losses at the gene ends were 6 bases for V and 3 bases for J; bases not matched to a gene: 6.

This clone was observed a few times. V and J are TRBV7-2 and TRBJ1-2; TRBD1 might be the D (5 bases). Germline assignment: CDR1 SGHTA and CDR2 FQGNSA. The V gene lost 3 bases and the J gene lost 3 bases, with 14 bases spanning the gap. CDR3 size: 15 residues. The CDR3 DNA reads as TGTGCCAGCAGCTTCACACATGACAGCTACTATGGCTACACCTTC. Encoded protein: CASSFTHDSYYGYTF.

J is TRBJ2-7 and V is TRBV5-1, with 8 bases that match TRBD1. This CDR3 region has 14 residues. Losses at the gene ends were 4 bases for V and 4 bases for J; bases not matched to a gene: 7. Germline-derived CDR1 and CDR2 are SGHRS and YFSETQ. The CDR3 coding sequence is TGCGCCAGCAGCACAGGACAGGGCGGGTACGAGCAGTACTTC. It codes for CASSTGQGGYEQYF.

The genes are TRBV27 and TRBJ1-5; the D gene is possibly TRBD1 (6 bases). There are 14 residues in the CDR3. CDR1 is MNHEY, CDR2 SMNVEV, per germline (reference sequence). V lost 6 bases to trimming and J lost 7 bases, with 16 bases between them. The CDR3 DNA reads as TGTGCCAGCAGAACCGGGACACCGAACCAGCCCCAGCATTTT. Amino acids: CASRTGTPNQPQHF.

V gene TRBV7-2 combines with J gene TRBJ2-7; a possible D gene is TRBD1 (5 bases). The germline CDR1 and CDR2 sequences are SGHTA and FQGNSA. This CDR3 contains 13 residues. V was pared by 1 base and J by 2 bases, with 6 bases between. The CDR3 spells CASSLEGAYEQYF. The DNA of the CDR3 is TGTGCCAGCAGCTTAGAAGGGGCCTACGAGCAGTACTTC.

There are a few counts of this clone. The chain uses TRBV7-2 and TRBJ1-1; TRBD1 agrees at 9 bases. The CDR3 contains 14 residues. Losses at the gene ends were 4 bases for V and 3 bases for J; bases not matched to a gene: 3. Germline V lookup: CDR1 SGHTA, CDR2 FQGNSA. The CDR3 bases are TGTGCCAGCAGCTCCCGGGACAGGGACACTGAAGCTTTCTTT. Translating it yields CASSSRDRDTEAFF.

This clone was observed a few times. The genes are TRBV30 and TRBJ2-5; TRBD2 matches 12 bases. CDR3 length: 15 amino acids. Germline-derived CDR1 and CDR2 are GTSNPN and SVGIG (reference sequence). V was clipped by 4 bases and J by 4 bases; unmatched bases: 7. This CDR3 reads CAWTGKGLAGETQYF. The CDR3 DNA reads as TGTGCCTGGACCGGAAAGGGACTAGCGGGAGAGACCCAGTACTTC.

The table lists this clone with a few counts. Its ends do not fully match the called genes, so a read error is possible. The chain joins TRBV7-8 to TRBJ2-2; perhaps D is TRBD1 or TRBD2 (5 bases each). The length of the CDR3 is 16 residues. The germline V gene encodes CDR1 SGHVS and CDR2 FQNEAQ. The CDR3 is CARSRLQGRDTGELFF. Written as DNA, the CDR3 is TGTGCCCGCAGCCGCCTTCAGGGACGAGACACCGGGGAGCTGTTTTTT.

This clone was seen a few times. The rearrangement links TRBV7-2 to TRBJ2-3; 9 bases align to TRBD1. Losses at the gene ends were 1 base for V and 9 bases for J; bases not matched to a gene: 8. CDR1 is SGHTA, CDR2 FQGNSA, per germline. This CDR3 region has 15 residues. Written as DNA, the CDR3 is TGTGCCAGCAGCTTAGAGGGACAGGGTTCGGGGACGCAGTATTTT. It codes for CASSLEGQGSGTQYF.

This chain uses TRBV28 with TRBJ1-2; D is unresolved. The CDR3 is 11 residues long. V gave up 5 bases and J gave up 7 bases, with 8 bases separating them. Germline CDR1 MDHEN, CDR2 SYDVKM. This CDR3 is CASSQGGGYTF. The CDR3, as DNA: TGTGCCAGCAGTCAAGGCGGTGGCTACACCTTC.

The chain recombines TRBV6-5 with TRBJ2-7; 11 bases agree with TRBD2. The V gene's germline CDR1 is MNHEY and CDR2 SVGAGI. J gave up 5 bases and V 5 bases, and 5 bases lay outside the gene matches. CDR3 size: 14 residues. The CDR3 protein is CASSPLAGGHEQYF. CDR3 nucleotide sequence: TGTGCCAGCAGTCCCCTAGCGGGGGGACACGAGCAGTACTTC.

V gene TRBV14 combines with J gene TRBJ2-1; 15 nucleotides agree with TRBD2. The length of the CDR3 is 18 residues. Germline assignment: CDR1 SGHDN and CDR2 FVKESK. V shed 3 bases, J shed 0 bases, and the junction held 3 bases outside the gene matches. CDR3 in amino acids: CASSQGTSGRNSYNEQFF. CDR3 DNA: TGTGCCAGCAGCCAGGGGACTAGCGGGAGGAACTCCTACAATGAGCAGTTCTTC.

The chain joins TRBV28 to TRBJ2-4; the D is unclear. The CDR3 runs to 13 residues. The ends were cut back, 6 bases at V and 3 bases at J, with 9 bases in the middle. Germline lookup yields CDR1 MDHEN and CDR2 SYDVKM. CDR3 sequence reads: CASSPEDKNIQYF. CDR3 bases: TGTGCCAGCAGCCCTGAGGACAAAAACATTCAGTACTTC. Full variable domain (outside the CDR3, taken from reference TRBV28 and TRBJ2-4): DVKVTQSSRYLVKRTGEKVFLECVQDMDHENMFWYRQDPGLGLRLIYFSYDVKMKEKGDIPEGYSVSREKKERFSLILESASTNQTSMYLCASSPEDKNIQYFGAGTRLSVL.

This rearrangement joins TRBV20-1 to TRBJ2-5; D is undetermined. CDR1 and CDR2 from the germline V gene are DFQATT and SNEGSKA (reference sequence). V was shortened by 8 bases and J by 5 bases, with 12 bases between the two germline ends. The CDR3 spans 11 residues. DNA of the CDR3: TGCAGTCCCCCTCGTGTGGAGACCCAGTACTTC. Its translation is CSPPRVETQYF.